Following are 2 T cell receptor beta chains from one sample sequenced in a study of response to subunit inactivated influenza vaccine. TCRdb passed the RT-PCR reads through MiXCR, listing each CDR3 protein once. The sample holds hundreds of thousands of distinct CDR3 sequences; about a sixth are singletons and the top ten take 11%. The sample in question was PBMCs from blood, obtained 11 to 12 days after vaccination. The receptors stem from a man aged 45 to 65 who received an inactivated influenza vaccine.

J is TRBJ1-6 and V is TRBV4-3, with D perhaps TRBD1 (5 bases). V gave up 0 bases and J gave up 1 base, with 16 bases separating them. The CDR3 loop spans 19 amino acids. From germline, CDR1 is LGHNA and CDR2 YSLEER. The CDR3 nucleotides are TGCGCCAGCAGCCAAGATCCCCCAGGGTCTGGATCCTATAATTCACCCCTCCACTTT. Protein product: CASSQDPPGSGSYNSPLHF.

This clonotype was seen more than once but under ten times. V is TRBV12-3 or TRBV12-4 and J is TRBJ2-3; no reliable D call. The V gene lost 3 bases and the J gene lost 9 bases, with 10 bases spanning the gap. The CDR3 loop spans 12 amino acids. In DNA form, the CDR3 reads TGTGCCAGCAGTTTCTCGGCTGGGACGCAGTATTTT. Its translation: CASSFSAGTQYF.